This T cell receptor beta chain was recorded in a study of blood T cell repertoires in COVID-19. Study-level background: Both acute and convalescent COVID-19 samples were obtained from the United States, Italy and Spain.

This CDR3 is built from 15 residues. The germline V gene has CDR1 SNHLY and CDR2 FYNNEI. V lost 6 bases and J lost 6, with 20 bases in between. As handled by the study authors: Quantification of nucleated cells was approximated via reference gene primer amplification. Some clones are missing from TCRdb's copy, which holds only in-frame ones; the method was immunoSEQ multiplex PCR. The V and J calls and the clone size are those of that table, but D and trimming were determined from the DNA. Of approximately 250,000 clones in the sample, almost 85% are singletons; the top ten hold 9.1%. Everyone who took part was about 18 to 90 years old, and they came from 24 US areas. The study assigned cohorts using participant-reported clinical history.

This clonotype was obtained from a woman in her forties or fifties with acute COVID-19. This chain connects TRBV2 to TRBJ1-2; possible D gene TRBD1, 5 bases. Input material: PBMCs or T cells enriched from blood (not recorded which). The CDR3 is CASSGGQQAFDGYTF. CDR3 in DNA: TGTGCCAGCAGCGGGGGTCAACAGGCTTTCGATGGCTACACCTTC.